The 9 T cell receptor beta chains presented below share a single source sample, sequenced in a study of blood T cells in healthy people across ages. A second about 6 to 11 cycle PCR used barcoded and J-beta primers. TCRdb ran MiXCR on the 5' RACE reads and lists one entry per CDR3 protein. The sample records approximately 810,000 distinct CDR3 sequences, more than 25% being singletons. The sample consisted of blood. Receptors were obtained from a woman aged 80 or over in good health.

In its sample, this clonotype was seen many times. The chain carries TRBV5-1 and TRBJ1-1; D unresolved. This CDR3 spans 14 amino acids. From germline, CDR1 is SGHRS and CDR2 YFSETQ. Trimming removed 0 bases from V and 0 bases from J, with 6 bases in between. This CDR3 is CASSLDPVNTEAFF. As DNA, the CDR3 is TGCGCCAGCAGCTTGGACCCAGTGAACACTGAAGCTTTCTTT.

The chain carries TRBV12-5 and TRBJ1-2, with a tentative D call TRBD1 (5 bases). The V end lost 5 bases, the J end lost 4 bases, and 11 bases lay between the germline ends. This CDR3 comprises 13 residues. CDR1 LGHNT and CDR2 FRNRAP come from the germline V gene. The CDR3 nucleotides read TGTGCTAGTGGTGGGGGGTCGGTCTATGGCTACACCTTC. Its protein product is CASGGGSVYGYTF. The full variable domain, with the rest looked up from reference TRBV12-5 and TRBJ1-2, is DARVTQTPRHKVTEMGQEVTMRCQPILGHNTVFWYRQTMMQGLELLAYFRNRAPLDDSGMPKDRFSAEMPDATLATLKIQPSEPRDSAVYFCASGGGSVYGYTFGSGTRLTVV.

This clonotype was seen ten or more times. The J gene is TRBJ1-5, the V gene TRBV20-1, with D uncertain. Trimming took off 0 bases at V and 4 bases at J, with 19 bases between the two ends. The CDR3 loop spans 17 amino acids. Germline V gene lookup returns CDR1 DFQATT and CDR2 SNEGSKA (reference sequence). CDR3 DNA sequence: TGCAGTGCTAGAGATGTCGGGCTATCCGTAGGGAATCAGCCCCAGCATTTT. It is translated as CSARDVGLSVGNQPQHF.

Comment on this clonotype: Just one base apart from a much larger clone, this may be a read error. V gene TRBV6-1 combines with J gene TRBJ2-1; D perhaps matches TRBD1 (5 bases). The CDR3 spans 13 residues. CDR1 is MNHNS and CDR2 is SASEGT in the germline V gene. Trimming pared 5 bases from V and 8 bases from J, leaving 13 bases between. The CDR3 sequence: CASSRGSPDEQFF. Here the CDR3 DNA reads TGTGCCAGCAGTAGGGGCAGTCCGGATGAGCAGTTCTTC.

The chain carries TRBV6-6 and TRBJ2-7, with 8 nucleotides matching TRBD1. With 8 bases clipped from V and 6 bases from J, the junction kept 6 bases outside the gene matches. This CDR3 contains 12 residues. Germline V CDR1 and CDR2: MNHNY, SVGAGI (reference sequence). CDR3 sequence (DNA): TGTGCCAGCGGGCCCAGGGGGCTCGAGCAGTACTTC. It translates to CASGPRGLEQYF.

V gene TRBV30 combines with J gene TRBJ2-1; 9 bases fit TRBD2. After removal of 3 bases from V and 2 bases from J, the junction contained 2 bases not matched to a gene. Germline lookup yields CDR1 GTSNPN and CDR2 SVGIG (reference sequence). The CDR3 loop spans 14 amino acids. CDR3 nucleotides: TGTGCCTGGAGAAGCGGGGGGACCTACAATGAGCAGTTCTTC. Protein product: CAWRSGGTYNEQFF.

Turning to this clonotype: A clone one base away is much larger, so this may be a read error. CDR3 DNA: TGTGCCAGCAGTGGAGAGTCGAGAGGGGTTAGCTATGGCTACACCTTC. This translates into CASSGESRGVSYGYTF. This chain joins TRBV25-1 and TRBJ1-2; D might be TRBD1 (5 bases). CDR1 MGHDK and CDR2 SYGVNS come from the germline V gene. The CDR3 sequence is 16 residues long. Trimming removed 4 bases at V and 4 bases at J, with 19 bases between.

This clonotype occurred many times. The V gene is TRBV6-6, the J gene TRBJ2-3; D is unresolved. The CDR3 totals 15 residues. Trimming removed 2 bases from V and 0 bases from J, with 9 bases in between. Germline CDR1 is MNHNY and CDR2 is SVGAGI (reference sequence). The CDR3 region is CASSYRSDSTDTQYF. The CDR3 DNA sequence: TGTGCCAGCAGTTACCGTTCAGATAGCACAGATACGCAGTATTTT.

This clonotype was detected ten times or more. As DNA, the CDR3 is TGTGCCAGCAGCTCCCCGGGGGGCCTGAACACTGAAGCTTTCTTT. Translation gives CASSSPGGLNTEAFF. This sequence joins TRBV12-3 or TRBV12-4 and TRBJ1-1; D is possibly TRBD1 (6 bases). This CDR3 has 15 amino acids. V lost 6 bases to trimming and J lost 0 bases, with 14 bases between them.